The 27 T cell receptor beta chains in this list originate from one sample, sequenced in a study of a mutant IDH1 vaccine in newly diagnosed glioma. The antigens of these receptors remain unknown. Some clones are missing from TCRdb's copy, which holds only in-frame ones; the method was immunoSEQ multiplex PCR. The top ten hold 4.7% of the sample, which has 45,000 or so clones, approximately 81% seen once. Regarding time point: week 35, safety follow-up. Each dose of the vaccine consisted of 300 ug of mutant IDH1 20-mer peptide, with topical imiquimod. This specimen consisted of PBMCs, obtained from a glioma patient whose treatment included an IDH1 peptide vaccine. The receptors here all came from a middle-aged woman with glioma. Some clones in this sample may be carry-over from other donors' samples.

J is TRBJ1-2 and V is TRBV7-2; no reliable D call. V lost 0 bases and J lost 7, with 15 bases in between. This CDR3 region has 15 residues. CDR1 is SGHTA, CDR2 FQGNSA, per germline. The CDR3 loop is CASSLAQAAWGGYTF. The CDR3 DNA reads as TGTGCCAGCAGCTTAGCGCAGGCCGCGTGGGGTGGCTACACCTTC.

This rearrangement joins TRBV7-6 to TRBJ1-1; 7 bases match TRBD1. In germline, CDR1 is SGHVS, CDR2 FNYEAQ. With V trimmed by 4 bases and J by 3 bases, 2 bases remained unmatched. This CDR3 comprises 13 residues. DNA for the CDR3: TGTGCCAGCAGCTCGACAGGGCACACTGAAGCTTTCTTT. Amino acid sequence: CASSSTGHTEAFF.

V gene TRBV7-9 combines with J gene TRBJ2-5; D is undetermined. Germline V gene lookup returns CDR1 SEHNR and CDR2 FQNEAQ (reference sequence). The CDR3 runs to 14 residues. Trimming left V 3 bases short and J 1 base short, with 9 bases between. In nucleotides, the CDR3 is TGTGCCAGCAGCTTTTTTCGGTCCCAAGAGACCCAGTACTTC. Its protein product is CASSFFRSQETQYF.

The chain couples TRBV9 to TRBJ1-2, with D hard to call. Germline lookup yields CDR1 SGDLS and CDR2 YYNGEE. The V end lost 0 bases, the J end lost 2 bases, and 17 bases lay between the germline ends. The CDR3 length is 17 residues. The CDR3 DNA reads TGTGCCAGCAGCGTAGAATGGACCACTCCAGGCAACTATGGCTACACCTTC. This codes for CASSVEWTTPGNYGYTF.

The chain is built from TRBV18 and TRBJ2-1; D remains ambiguous. Germline CDR1 reads KGHSH; CDR2 reads LQKENI. The length of the CDR3 is 12 residues. V lost 3 bases, J lost 7 bases, and 7 bases lay in between. CDR3 amino acids: CASSPDQNEQFF. The DNA of the CDR3 is TGTGCCAGCTCACCGGACCAAAATGAGCAGTTCTTC.

The rearrangement uses TRBV4-2 and TRBJ1-4; 7 nucleotides match TRBD1. V trimming: 1 base; J trimming: 3 bases; junction bases outside the gene matches: 11. The length of the CDR3 is 18 residues. Germline values: CDR1 LGHNA, CDR2 YNFKEQ. The CDR3 DNA reads as TGTGCCAGCAGCCAAGTCATCGGGACAGTCGTTTCTAATGAAAAACTGTTTTTT. Its translation: CASSQVIGTVVSNEKLFF.

In this sample, this clone turned up once. This chain uses TRBV6-6 with TRBJ1-1; D is unresolved. Germline CDR1 and CDR2: MNHNY and SVGAGI (reference sequence). Trimming stripped 2 bases from V and 1 base from J, with 8 bases between. CDR3 length: 14 residues. CDR3 nucleotides: TGTGCCAGCAGTTACCCTCTCGGGAACACTGAAGCTTTCTTT. Translation: CASSYPLGNTEAFF.

The chain uses TRBV11-3 and TRBJ2-7, with 12 nucleotides matching TRBD1. The CDR3 spans 16 residues. The V gene's germline CDR1 is SGHNT and CDR2 YENEEA. Trimming took 0 bases from V and 4 from J; bases not matched to a gene: 4. CDR3: CASSLEGGQGAYEQYF. DNA of the CDR3: TGTGCCAGCAGCTTAGAAGGGGGACAGGGGGCTTACGAGCAGTACTTC.

The J gene is TRBJ2-7, the V gene TRBV5-1; no clear D. V lost 0 bases and J lost 3, with 7 bases in between. CDR3 length equals 13 residues. CDR1 is SGHRS, CDR2 YFSETQ, per germline. The chain's CDR3 is CASSLGSLYEQYF. CDR3 DNA sequence: TGCGCCAGCAGCTTGGGGTCTCTCTACGAGCAGTACTTC.

This clone has only one observation. The chain has TRBV7-2 and TRBJ1-2, with D perhaps TRBD1 (5 bases). The V and J ends lost 2 bases and 8 bases respectively, with 12 bases between them. The CDR3 extends over 13 amino acids. CDR1 SGHTA and CDR2 FQGNSA come from the germline V gene. DNA for the CDR3: TGTGCCAGCAGCTTAAGGGGCCGCAGGGGCTACACCTTC. Its protein product is CASSLRGRRGYTF.

The rearrangement links TRBV7-2 to TRBJ2-2, with D possibly being TRBD2 (6 bases). The CDR3 has 13 residues. With 5 bases removed from V and 10 bases from J, the gap between germline ends came to 14 bases. CDR1 and CDR2 from the germline V gene are SGHTA and FQGNSA. Written as DNA, the CDR3 is TGTGCCAGCAGCCTCCGGGGGTTAACGGAGCTGTTTTTT. This encodes CASSLRGLTELFF.

This rearrangement joins TRBV7-2 to TRBJ2-3, with D possibly being TRBD1 (5 bases). CDR3 length equals 15 residues. Trimming removed 5 bases from V and 0 bases from J, with 12 bases in between. Germline values: CDR1 SGHTA, CDR2 FQGNSA. The CDR3 reads CASSPQGMSTDTQYF. In DNA form, the CDR3 reads TGTGCCAGCAGCCCCCAGGGTATGAGCACAGATACGCAGTATTTT. Full variable domain (missing parts from reference TRBV7-2 and TRBJ2-3): GAGVSQSPSNKVTEKGKDVELRCDPISGHTALYWYRQSLGQGLEFLIYFQGNSAPDKSGLPSDRFSAERTGGSVSTLTIQRTQQEDSAVYLCASSPQGMSTDTQYFGPGTRLTVL.

This clone has just a few counts. Germline is not matched at one junction end, which may reflect a read error. CDR3 amino acids: CASSSGNTIYF. CDR3 nucleotide sequence: TGTGCTAGCAGCTCTGGAAACACCATATATTTT. J is TRBJ1-3 and V is TRBV7-7; D call uncertain. This CDR3 spans 11 amino acids. Germline V lookup: CDR1 SSHAT, CDR2 FNYEAQ (reference sequence).

The rearrangement links TRBV7-6 to TRBJ2-2; D uncertain. V was trimmed by 4 bases and J by 7 bases, leaving 13 bases between them. CDR1 is SGHVS and CDR2 is FNYEAQ in the germline V gene. CDR3 length: 14 residues. In DNA form, the CDR3 reads TGTGCCAGCAGCTCTATTCCCACCGGCGGGGAGCTGTTTTTT. Protein product: CASSSIPTGGELFF.

The chain links TRBV9 to TRBJ2-2, with 8 nucleotides matching TRBD2. The V gene end was trimmed by 4 bases and the J gene end by 6 bases; junction bases not matched to a gene: 14. This CDR3 contains 17 residues. CDR1 is SGDLS and CDR2 is YYNGEE in the germline V gene. Here the CDR3 reads CASSPSRGGLGSGELFF. In DNA, the CDR3 is TGTGCCAGCAGCCCATCTAGGGGGGGACTAGGGTCCGGGGAGCTGTTTTTT.

This CDR3 is CASRQTGFNTEAFF. CDR3 DNA sequence: TGTGCCAGCAGACAAACAGGGTTTAACACTGAAGCTTTCTTT. This chain uses TRBV6-5 with TRBJ1-1, with D possibly TRBD1 on 6 matching bases. This CDR3 is 14 amino acids long. V was cut by 6 bases and J by 2 bases, with 13 bases left in between. CDR1 and CDR2 from the germline V gene are MNHEY and SVGAGI.

J is TRBJ2-7 and V is TRBV10-3; the D gene could be TRBD1 or TRBD2 (5 bases each). From germline, CDR1 is ENHRY and CDR2 SYGVKD. The V and J ends lost 8 bases and 5 bases respectively, with 13 bases between them. The CDR3 loop spans 12 amino acids. The CDR3 loop is CAILSEGNEQYF. In nucleotides, the CDR3 is TGTGCCATCCTCTCTGAGGGGAACGAGCAGTACTTC.

The chain recombines TRBV5-4 with TRBJ2-7; TRBD2 is a possible D gene (6 bases). This CDR3 is 16 amino acids long. Germline CDR1 and CDR2: SGHNT and YYREEE (reference sequence). V lost 0 bases, J lost 2 bases, and 15 bases lay in between. The CDR3: CASSLGREPATYEQYF. The CDR3 nucleotides are TGTGCCAGCAGCTTGGGGAGGGAGCCGGCCACCTACGAGCAGTACTTC.

This clone was observed a handful of times. The V and J genes are TRBV4-2 and TRBJ1-2; D is unresolved. Trimming left V 1 base short and J 5 bases short, with 5 bases between. Germline V gene data show CDR1 as LGHNA and CDR2 as YNFKEQ. The length of the CDR3 is 12 residues. This CDR3 reads CASSQVQYGYTF. CDR3 in DNA: TGTGCCAGCAGCCAAGTCCAATATGGCTACACCTTC.

The genes are TRBV9 and TRBJ1-6, with 7 bases matching TRBD1. The CDR3 is made up of 14 amino acids. J was trimmed by 9 bases and V by 7 bases; bases with no gene match: 10. Germline lookup yields CDR1 SGDLS and CDR2 YYNGEE. The CDR3 bases are TGTGCCAGCGGGCAACAGGGGTTGGGTTCACCCCTCCACTTT. Encoded protein: CASGQQGLGSPLHF. Combining the CDR3 with reference TRBV9 and TRBJ1-6 gives the whole variable domain DSGVTQTPKHLITATGQRVTLRCSPRSGDLSVYWYQQSLDQGLQFLIQYYNGEERAKGNILERFSAQQFPDLHSELNLSSLELGDSALYFCASGQQGLGSPLHFGNGTRLTVT.

The CDR3 reads CASTTGQTNYGYTF. The CDR3 nucleotides read TGCGCCAGCACTACGGGACAGACTAACTATGGCTACACCTTC. The chain combines TRBV5-1 with TRBJ1-2; 7 nucleotides agree with TRBD1. Germline V lookup: CDR1 SGHRS, CDR2 YFSETQ. The CDR3 is 14 residues long. The V gene end was trimmed by 6 bases and the J gene end by 0 bases; junction bases not matched to a gene: 5.

The rearrangement links TRBV15 to TRBJ2-3; 7 bases align to TRBD2. Trimming took 0 bases from V and 1 from J; bases not matched to a gene: 4. Germline V gene data show CDR1 as LNHNV and CDR2 as YYDKDF (reference sequence). CDR3 size: 16 residues. CDR3 region: CATSRDRGVGTDTQYF. In DNA form, the CDR3 reads TGTGCCACCAGCAGAGATCGGGGGGTCGGCACAGATACGCAGTATTTT.

This clone was seen a few times. The V call is TRBV7-9, the J call TRBJ1-1; no firm D call. CDR1 is SEHNR, CDR2 FQNEAQ, per germline (reference sequence). Trimming pared 8 bases from V and 0 bases from J, leaving 7 bases between. The CDR3 has 12 amino acids. CDR3 loop: CASAKVNTEAFF. Here the CDR3 DNA reads TGTGCCAGCGCCAAGGTGAACACTGAAGCTTTCTTT.

The J gene is TRBJ1-2, the V gene TRBV10-1; TRBD1 might be the D (5 bases). Germline CDR1 reads WNHNN; CDR2 reads SYGVQD (reference sequence). Trimming pared 4 bases from V and 5 bases from J, leaving 14 bases between. The CDR3 extends over 14 amino acids. The CDR3 region is CASSASGTPYGYTF. CDR3 DNA: TGCGCCAGCAGTGCTTCAGGGACTCCATATGGCTACACCTTC.

This clone was seen a few times. The chain uses TRBV5-1 and TRBJ2-7; the D is unclear. The V and J ends lost 4 bases and 1 base respectively, with 21 bases between them. Looked up from germline, CDR1 is SGHRS and CDR2 is YFSETQ. This CDR3 comprises 17 residues. CDR3 in amino acids: CASSPNSDGLESYEQYF. CDR3 bases: TGCGCCAGCAGCCCTAATTCAGACGGGCTCGAATCCTACGAGCAGTACTTC.

V is TRBV14 and J is TRBJ2-7, with 8 nucleotides matching TRBD1. Germline V lookup: CDR1 SGHDN, CDR2 FVKESK. The CDR3 contains 16 residues. V dropped 2 bases and J dropped 0; count of bases not matched to a gene: 6. CDR3 nucleotides: TGTGCCAGCAGCCAACTCGGACAGGGCGTCTCCTACGAGCAGTACTTC. Encoded protein: CASSQLGQGVSYEQYF.

The chain employs TRBV29-1 and TRBJ2-5; D uncertain. This CDR3 has 14 amino acids. Germline V gene lookup returns CDR1 SQVTM and CDR2 ANQGSEA. V was trimmed by 1 base and J by 4 bases, leaving 13 bases between them. The CDR3 reads CSVEGRVSRETQYF. The CDR3 DNA follows: TGCAGCGTTGAAGGCCGCGTCTCAAGAGAGACCCAGTACTTC.